A selection of T cell receptor beta chains follows, all from one sample in a study of cytomegalovirus exposure and HLA in healthy donors. Clones were sequenced by immunoSEQ multiplex PCR, and TCRdb holds only the in-frame ones, with some missing. The data show some 110,000 clones, and the top ten clones hold around 2.2%. Sequencing was performed on PBMCs. The receptors derive from a middle-aged man in good health and CMV-seronegative. Each CDR3 is given with its conserved first and last residue. The D gene is left open where the match is weak.

J	V	D	DNA	CDR3
TRBJ2-2	TRBV4-3	TRBD2	TGCGCCAGCAGCCAGAGGGGGGTAGCGGGAGGTAAAACCGGGGAGCTGTTTTTT	CASSQRGVAGGKTGELFF
TRBJ2-1	TRBV2	TRBD2	TGTGCCAGCAGTGAAGCGTCTTGGACTAGCGGGGGCGATTACAATGAGCAGTTCTTC	CASSEASWTSGGDYNEQFF
TRBJ2-7	TRBV5-4	TRBD2	TGTGCCAGCAGCGTGGGACTAGCGGGAGTTATCGGGTACGAGCAGTACTTC	CASSVGLAGVIGYEQYF
TRBJ1-3	TRBV7-8	-	TGTGCCAGCAGCTTACAGCCGGGGGTATCCGGAAACACCATATATTTT	CASSLQPGVSGNTIYF
TRBJ2-3	TRBV5-1	-	TGCGCCAGCAGCGGGGCGTCCACAGATACGCAGTATTTT	CASSGASTDTQYF
TRBJ2-7	TRBV19	TRBD2	TGTGCCAGTAGTATAGACGGACTAGCGGGAAACTACGAGCAGTACTTC	CASSIDGLAGNYEQYF
TRBJ1-4	TRBV6-1	TRBD1	TGTGCCAGCACGCCGGGACAGGGGTTTAATGAAAAACTGTTTTTT	CASTPGQGFNEKLFF
TRBJ1-5	TRBV4-1	-	TGCGCCAGCAGCCAAGATGGGCAGGGTGCTCAGCCCCAGCATTTT	CASSQDGQGAQPQHF
TRBJ2-7	TRBV18	-	TGTGCCAGCTCACTCTCGCAGGCTACCTACGAGCAGTACTTC	CASSLSQATYEQYF
TRBJ2-5	TRBV7-2	-	TGTGCCAGCAGCTTAGCGCTAGGAGCCGGCGAGACCCAGTACTTC	CASSLALGAGETQYF
TRBJ1-2	TRBV5-1	TRBD1	TGCGCCAGCAGCACCTCGGGACAGTATGGCTACACCTTC	CASSTSGQYGYTF
TRBJ2-5	TRBV19	TRBD2	TGTGCCAGTAGTAGGCAGGCAGCGGGGGAGACCCAGTACTTC	CASSRQAAGETQYF
TRBJ2-2	TRBV30	-	TGTGCCTGGAGCAGGACAGTTACCGCCCGCGGCGGAGGGGAGCTGTTTTTT	CAWSRTVTARGGGELFF
TRBJ1-1	TRBV6-1	TRBD1	TGTGCCAGCAGTACAGGGGGAGGATGGACTGAAGCTTTCTTT	CASSTGGGWTEAFF
TRBJ2-4	TRBV5-1	-	TGCGCCAGCAGCTTGGACAGATCTAAAATAAACATTCAGTACTTC	CASSLDRSKINIQYF
TRBJ1-2	TRBV28	TRBD1	TGTGCCAGCAGGCGGGACAGGGGAGGCTATGGCTACACCTTC	CASRRDRGGYGYTF
TRBJ2-5	TRBV7-2	-	TGTGCCAGCAGCTTAGTCGAGGAGACCCAGTACTTC	CASSLVEETQYF
TRBJ2-5	TRBV27	-	TGTGCCAGCAGTTTAAATCGCGGAGGAGGATTACTCCAAGAGACCCAGTACTTC	CASSLNRGGGLLQETQYF
TRBJ2-7	TRBV19	-	TGTGCCAGTAGTAAGGGGGATCCCCTTGGGCTGCTCTACGAGCAGTACTTC	CASSKGDPLGLLYEQYF
TRBJ2-5	TRBV7-3	TRBD1	TGTGCCAGCAGCTTAATTCCTGACAGGGGGGCTGAGACCCAGTACTTC	CASSLIPDRGAETQYF
TRBJ1-1	TRBV6-5	-	TGTGCCAGCAGTTACCAGTATGTGATTAACACTGAAGCTTTCTTT	CASSYQYVINTEAFF
TRBJ2-2	TRBV5-4	TRBD2	TGTGCCAGCAGCTTGGGGGCGGGAGGGAGTACCGGGGAGCTGTTTTTT	CASSLGAGGSTGELFF
TRBJ1-3	TRBV27	-	TGTGCCAGCAGCCTAGGGATGGGCGCTGGAGGAGGAAACACCATATATTTT	CASSLGMGAGGGNTIYF
TRBJ1-4	TRBV6-5	-	TGTGCCAGCGGGGTCAGGGTTACTGAAAAACTGTTTTTT	CASGVRVTEKLFF
TRBJ1-5	TRBV7-2	-	TGTGCCAGCAGCTTTCTACAGGGAAGCAATCAGCCCCAGCATTTT	CASSFLQGSNQPQHF
TRBJ2-5	TRBV5-8	-	TGTGCCAGCAGCTTGATAACAGTACAAGAGACCCAGTACTTC	CASSLITVQETQYF
TRBJ1-6	TRBV6-1	-	TGTGCCAGCAGTGTCTTAACAGGGTCTTCGGCCCTCCACTTT	CASSVLTGSSALHF
TRBJ2-1	TRBV7-9	TRBD1	TGTGCCAGCAGTTTCACCCCGGGACAGGGGCCCGGTGAGCAGTTCTTC	CASSFTPGQGPGEQFF
TRBJ1-2	TRBV7-9	-	TGTGCCAGCAGCTTAGTATCCGGGTATGGCTACACCTTC	CASSLVSGYGYTF
TRBJ1-3	TRBV2	TRBD1	TGTGCCAGCAGAGACAGGGACTCTGGAAACACCATATATTTT	CASRDRDSGNTIYF
TRBJ2-5	TRBV7-2	-	TGTGCCAGCAGCTTAGCTTATGGCCCAAAAGAGACCCAGTACTTC	CASSLAYGPKETQYF
TRBJ2-7	TRBV28	TRBD2	TGTGCCAGCAGCCAACCAGGACTAGCGTCGGGAGAGCAGTACTTC	CASSQPGLASGEQYF
TRBJ2-1	TRBV5-4	-	TGTGCCAGCAGCTCTTTAAATGAGCAGTTCTTC	CASSSLNEQFF
TRBJ2-7	TRBV6-6	TRBD2	TGTGCCAGCAGTCAGGGAGTAGCGGGAGGCTTCGCCGAGCAGTACTTC	CASSQGVAGGFAEQYF
TRBJ1-1	TRBV30	-	TGTGCCTGGAGTGTACGCGGCAGGGTGACTGAAGCTTTCTTT	CAWSVRGRVTEAFF
TRBJ2-7	TRBV5-1	TRBD2	TGCGCCAGCAGCCCTAGGACTAGCGGGAGTAACTACGAGCAGTACTTC	CASSPRTSGSNYEQYF
TRBJ1-1	TRBV29-1	-	TGCAGCGTTGAACCCCGGAGCAGAATGAACACTGAAGCTTTCTTT	CSVEPRSRMNTEAFF
TRBJ1-4	TRBV28	-	TGTGCCAGCAGACTCAGGGAGGGGGCTAATGAAAAACTGTTTTTT	CASRLREGANEKLFF
TRBJ1-5	TRBV29-1	-	TGCAGCGTTAAACAGGCGGGGGGGTCCCAGCATTTT	CSVKQAGGSQHF
TRBJ2-7	TRBV27	-	TGTGCCAGCAGTTTTAGAGGGTCCACCAACGAGCAGTACTTC	CASSFRGSTNEQYF
TRBJ1-2	TRBV11-1	TRBD1	TGTGCCAGCAGCCAGGGGGTCGACAGGGTCCGGGGCTACACCTTC	CASSQGVDRVRGYTF
TRBJ1-3	TRBV7-9	-	TGTGCCAGCAGCCCGTTGTCTGGAAACACCATATATTTT	CASSPLSGNTIYF
TRBJ2-7	TRBV19	-	TGTGCCAGTAGTCGGAGTTACTTTGACTCCTACGAGCAGTACTTC	CASSRSYFDSYEQYF
TRBJ2-5	TRBV28	TRBD1	TGTGCCAGCAGCCCTCCCCGAGGGGGCGTCAGGCGGGCGGAGACCCAGTACTTC	CASSPPRGGVRRAETQYF